This T cell receptor beta chain was documented in a study of OX40 agonist ivuxolimab in advanced cancers. Across the whole study: Patients received intravenous ivuxolimab every 2 weeks at 0.01 to 10 mg/kg. With a range of roughly 20 to 90, age averaged 60 years, and 75% to 90% were male.

Concerning this clone: Its antigen is not identified.

Study-wide results and caveats: Compared with CD4+, CD8+ T cells on average had more expanded clones. Partly responding patients at 0.1-3.0 mg/kg showed some of the smallest clonal expansion.

Profiling relied on immunoSEQ multiplex PCR, and the TCRdb table lists in-frame clones only, not all of them. The sample has about 100,000 clones, approximately 89% seen once. The CDR3 is 14 residues long. V dropped 4 bases and J dropped 7; count of bases not matched to a gene: 7. Germline loops: CDR1 SGHRS, CDR2 YFSETQ. The sequence was collected from an adult with an advanced solid tumor such as melanoma, head and neck, liver or kidney cancer. The genes are TRBV5-1 and TRBJ1-5; 8 nucleotides agree with TRBD1. Sequencing was performed on CD4+ or CD8+ T cells sorted from blood, taken in a trial of the OX40 agonist ivuxolimab. Here the CDR3 reads CASSTGTGGQPQHF. The CDR3 region has the DNA TGCGCCAGCAGCACGGGGACAGGTGGCCAGCCCCAGCATTTT.